A selection of T cell receptor beta chains follows, all from one sample in a study of blood T cell repertoires in COVID-19. TCRdb's table, derived via immunoSEQ multiplex PCR, lists solely in-frame clones and lacks some. The repertoire consists of roughly 250,000 clones, with around 88% occurring once and the leading ten covering 1% to 1.5%. Sequences were obtained from PBMCs or T cells enriched from blood (not recorded which). These receptors originate from a woman in her 40s with acute COVID-19. The CDR3 runs from the conserved cysteine through the conserved F or W. A D gene is named only where the DNA matches it firmly. Not every row has a clone size; where given, it reads once, few, many or a size class.

j_gene	abundance	v_gene	d_gene	CDR3aa	CDR3nt
TRBJ1-1	many	TRBV27	NA	CASSLDKATEAFF	TGTGCCAGCAGTCTTGACAAGGCCACTGAAGCTTTCTTT
TRBJ1-5	once	TRBV24-1	NA	CATSFTGDQPQHF	TGTGCCACCAGTTTTACGGGGGATCAGCCCCAGCATTTT
TRBJ1-5	NA	TRBV6-5	NA	CASSTNIHSNQPQHF	TGTGCCAGCAGTACCAACATCCATAGCAATCAGCCCCAGCATTTT
TRBJ1-4	once	TRBV7-9	NA	CASSLAAFSGEKLFF	TGTGCCAGCAGCTTAGCGGCCTTTAGCGGTGAAAAACTGTTTTTT
TRBJ1-2	NA	TRBV6-5	NA	CASSIGQSGGYTF	TGTGCCAGCAGTATTGGACAGTCGGGAGGCTACACCTTC
TRBJ2-7	NA	TRBV2	TRBD1	CASWGTGGSYEQYF	TGTGCCAGCTGGGGGACAGGGGGCTCCTACGAGCAGTACTTC
TRBJ2-1	NA	TRBV6-2/TRBV6-3	TRBD2	CASSYRDPGLASSYNEQFF	TGTGCCAGCAGTTACCGGGATCCGGGACTAGCGAGCTCCTACAATGAGCAGTTCTTC
TRBJ2-5	NA	TRBV5-1	NA	CASSLAYSQETQYF	TGCGCCAGCAGCTTGGCCTACAGCCAAGAGACCCAGTACTTC
TRBJ1-2	NA	TRBV12-3/TRBV12-4	NA	CASRDSYYGYTF	TGTGCCAGCAGGGACAGCTACTATGGCTACACCTTC
TRBJ1-2	NA	TRBV6-5	NA	CASRAPGTSNYGYTF	TGTGCCAGCAGAGCCCCGGGAACTTCAAACTATGGCTACACCTTC
TRBJ2-1	few	TRBV19	NA	CASSPLGLTRAYEQFF	TGTGCCAGTAGTCCTCTGGGCTTAACTAGGGCGTATGAGCAGTTCTTC
TRBJ2-2	NA	TRBV28	TRBD2	CASRTGLAATGELFF	TGTGCCAGCAGGACGGGACTAGCGGCAACCGGGGAGCTGTTTTTT
TRBJ1-2	NA	TRBV6-6	TRBD1	CASSLTGGSDGYTF	TGTGCCAGCAGTCTGACAGGGGGCTCGGATGGCTACACCTTC
TRBJ2-1	NA	TRBV25-1	NA	CATQSLASPYNEQFF	TGTGCCACCCAGTCCCTAGCGTCTCCCTACAATGAGCAGTTCTTC
TRBJ2-1	NA	TRBV18	TRBD2	CASSPPGAGEQFF	TGTGCCAGCTCACCACCTGGAGCGGGAGAGCAGTTCTTC
TRBJ1-5	few	TRBV6-5	NA	CASSPAAPGQPQHF	TGTGCCAGCAGCCCCGCGGCCCCCGGTCAGCCCCAGCATTTT
TRBJ1-1	NA	TRBV7-2	NA	CASSAHRVGGTEAFF	TGTGCCAGCAGCGCCCACAGGGTGGGCGGCACTGAAGCTTTCTTT
TRBJ1-1	NA	TRBV7-9	NA	CASSERTEAFF	TGTGCCAGCAGCGAGAGGACTGAAGCTTTCTTT
TRBJ2-1	NA	TRBV28	TRBD2	CASSPLAGLGNEQFF	TGTGCCAGCAGCCCCCTAGCGGGCCTAGGCAATGAGCAGTTCTTC
TRBJ2-7	NA	TRBV25-1	NA	CASGRADYEQYF	TGTGCCAGCGGGCGGGCAGACTACGAGCAGTACTTC
TRBJ1-1	NA	TRBV12-3/TRBV12-4	NA	CASSVQEDTEAFF	TGTGCCAGCAGCGTACAGGAAGACACTGAAGCTTTCTTT
TRBJ2-3	NA	TRBV19	NA	CASSIFAGFTDTQYF	TGTGCCAGTAGTATTTTCGCGGGATTCACAGATACGCAGTATTTT
TRBJ1-3	few	TRBV10-3	TRBD1	CAISGPGQERTIYF	TGTGCCATCAGTGGGCCGGGACAGGAGCGCACCATATATTTT
TRBJ2-3	NA	TRBV7-2	NA	CASSLMRSGEQRQYF	TGTGCCAGCAGCTTAATGCGCAGCGGCGAGCAAAGGCAGTATTTT
TRBJ2-2	NA	TRBV9	TRBD1	CASRQGANGELFF	TGTGCCAGCAGACAGGGGGCTAACGGGGAGCTGTTTTTT
TRBJ1-2	NA	TRBV7-8	TRBD1	CASSSETGGSGYTF	TGTGCCAGCAGCTCAGAGACAGGGGGCAGTGGCTACACCTTC
TRBJ2-3	NA	TRBV6-1	TRBD2	CASSGIAGAVTDTQYF	TGTGCCAGCAGTGGGATAGCGGGAGCTGTCACAGATACGCAGTATTTT
TRBJ1-2	NA	TRBV16	NA	CASSQSGRVYGYTF	TGTGCCAGCAGCCAATCGGGCAGGGTATATGGCTACACCTTC
TRBJ1-4	NA	TRBV5-6	TRBD1	CASSFHPQGANEKLFF	TGTGCCAGCAGCTTTCACCCTCAGGGGGCAAATGAAAAACTGTTTTTT
TRBJ1-5	NA	TRBV7-2	NA	CASSLAQGVGQPQHF	TGTGCCAGCAGCTTAGCACAGGGAGTAGGTCAGCCCCAGCATTTT
TRBJ2-2	NA	TRBV5-6	NA	CASSLEGVTGELFF	TGTGCCAGCAGCTTGGAAGGGGTCACCGGGGAGCTGTTTTTT
TRBJ2-1	NA	TRBV9	TRBD1	CASSTDRGFSGQFF	TGTGCCAGCAGCACGGACAGGGGGTTTAGCGGGCAGTTCTTC
TRBJ1-2	NA	TRBV5-1	NA	CASSLMDSSAGYTF	TGCGCCAGCAGCCTAATGGACAGCTCCGCTGGCTACACCTTC
TRBJ1-1	once	TRBV18	NA	CASSPGQVNTEAFF	TGTGCCAGCTCACCGGGACAAGTAAACACTGAAGCTTTCTTT
TRBJ2-7	NA	TRBV9	NA	CASSVEGGSVYEQYF	TGTGCCAGCAGCGTAGAAGGTGGGAGCGTTTACGAGCAGTACTTC
TRBJ2-3	NA	TRBV2	NA	CASSPGVASYTQYF	TGTGCCAGCAGTCCGGGGGTGGCTTCTTATACGCAGTATTTT
TRBJ1-4	few	TRBV15	TRBD1	CATSSQGAGRLFF	TGTGCCACCAGCTCCCAGGGGGCTGGCCGACTGTTTTTT
TRBJ1-6	NA	TRBV13	TRBD1	CASSLGQTRNSPLHF	TGTGCCAGCAGCCTGGGACAGACACGTAATTCACCCCTCCACTTT
TRBJ2-3	NA	TRBV11-3	TRBD2	CASRVRAGGPDTQYF	TGTGCCAGCAGGGTGCGCGCGGGAGGGCCGGATACGCAGTATTTT
TRBJ2-1	NA	TRBV10-3	TRBD2	CAISEDGTSGSDYNEQFF	TGTGCCATCAGTGAAGATGGGACTAGCGGGAGCGATTACAATGAGCAGTTCTTC